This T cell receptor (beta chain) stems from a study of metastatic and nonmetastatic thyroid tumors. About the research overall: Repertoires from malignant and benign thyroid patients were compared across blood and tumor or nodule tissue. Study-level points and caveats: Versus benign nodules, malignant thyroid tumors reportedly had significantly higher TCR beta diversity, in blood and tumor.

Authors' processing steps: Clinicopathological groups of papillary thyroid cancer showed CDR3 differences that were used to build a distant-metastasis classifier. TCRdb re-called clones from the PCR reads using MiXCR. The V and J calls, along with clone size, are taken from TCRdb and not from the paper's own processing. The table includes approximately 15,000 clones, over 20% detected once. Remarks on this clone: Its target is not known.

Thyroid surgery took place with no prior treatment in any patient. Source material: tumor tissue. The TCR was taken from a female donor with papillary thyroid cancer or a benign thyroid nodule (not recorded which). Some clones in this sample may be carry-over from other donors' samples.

This CDR3 reads CASRQEPDRVGGYTF. DNA for the CDR3: TGCGCCAGCAGACAAGAACCCGACAGGGTCGGCGGCTACACCTTC. V is TRBV5-1 and J is TRBJ1-2, with 7 bases fitting TRBD1. V gave up 5 bases and J gave up 8 bases; unmatched junction bases: 15. The CDR3 runs to 15 residues. In germline, CDR1 is SGHRS, CDR2 YFSETQ.